Below are 18 T cell receptor beta chains sequenced from a single sample in a study of cytomegalovirus exposure and HLA in healthy donors. Researchers ran the PCR with 60 Vbeta and 13 Jbeta primers. Only in-frame clones appear in the TCRdb table, and some are missing; sequencing was by immunoSEQ multiplex PCR. The table records 75,000 to 100,000 clones, 55% to 80% of them present only once. Source material: PBMCs. Receptors were obtained from a female donor in good health and CMV-seronegative.

The chain has TRBV6-6 and TRBJ1-2; maybe TRBD1 (6 bases). Germline CDR1 MNHNY, CDR2 SVGAGI (reference sequence). Trimming took off 6 bases at V and 1 base at J, with 18 bases between the two ends. The CDR3 contains 16 residues. CDR3: CASSGEGGGINYGYTF. The CDR3 bases are TGTGCCAGCAGCGGGGAGGGGGGAGGGATTAACTATGGCTACACCTTC.

This chain uses TRBV7-9 with TRBJ1-2, with a possible D match to TRBD1 (6 bases). The CDR3 totals 15 residues. Germline values: CDR1 SEHNR, CDR2 FQNEAQ (reference sequence). V lost 1 base and J lost 5, with 14 bases in between. The CDR3 bases are TGTGCCAGCAGCTTAGGACGGACAGCCAAGTATGGCTACACCTTC. Its translation: CASSLGRTAKYGYTF.

This clone came up a few times. V and J are TRBV4-1 and TRBJ1-1; possible D gene TRBD1, 6 bases. Germline V gives CDR1 MGHRA, CDR2 YSYEKL. Trimming shortened V by 1 base and J by 0 bases, and 12 bases separated the two germline ends. This CDR3 is built from 16 residues. The CDR3 reads CASSQGGGGMNTEAFF. CDR3 sequence (DNA): TGCGCCAGCAGCCAAGGGGGCGGGGGCATGAACACTGAAGCTTTCTTT.

This sequence joins TRBV5-4 and TRBJ2-7, with 10 bases matching TRBD2. In germline, CDR1 is SGHNT, CDR2 YYREEE (reference sequence). CDR3 size: 14 residues. Germline trimming cut 1 base from V and 6 bases from J; bases unmatched to any gene: 4. CDR3 sequence (DNA): TGTGCCAGCAGCTTGTCGGGGACTAGCGCCGAGCAGTACTTC. Translation gives CASSLSGTSAEQYF. Variable domain in full (rest from reference TRBV5-4 and TRBJ2-7): ETGVTQSPTHLIKTRGQQVTLRCSSQSGHNTVSWYQQALGQGPQFIFQYYREEENGRGNFPPRFSGLQFPNYSSELNVNALELDDSALYLCASSLSGTSAEQYFGPGTRLTVT.

This sequence joins TRBV27 and TRBJ2-7; TRBD2 matches 10 bases. J was trimmed by 2 bases and V by 5 bases; bases with no gene match: 6. Germline lookup yields CDR1 MNHEY and CDR2 SMNVEV (reference sequence). The CDR3 extends over 15 amino acids. CDR3 nucleotide sequence: TGTGCCAGCAGTCCCGAAGCGGGGGGGCCCTACGAGCAGTACTTC. Translation gives CASSPEAGGPYEQYF.

The chain carries TRBV11-2 and TRBJ2-5, with 10 nucleotides matching TRBD2. The CDR3 length is 16 residues. With 1 base clipped from V and 10 bases from J, the junction kept 12 bases outside the gene matches. Germline CDR1 SGHAT, CDR2 FQNNGV. As DNA, the CDR3 is TGTGCCAGCAGCTTAGGGGGTAGCGGGGGGCCAAGACTCCAGTACTTC. It yields the protein CASSLGGSGGPRLQYF.

V is TRBV2 and J is TRBJ1-5, with 8 bases that match TRBD1. This CDR3 is built from 16 residues. The trim removed 1 base at V and 4 bases at J, leaving 6 bases unmatched. In germline, CDR1 is SNHLY, CDR2 FYNNEI. For the CDR3, the DNA is TGTGCCAGCAGTGAAGGCGGGACAGGTAGTAATCAGCCCCAGCATTTT. This codes for CASSEGGTGSNQPQHF.

The J gene is TRBJ2-1, the V gene TRBV4-3, with 9 bases that match TRBD1. The CDR3 has 16 residues. V was clipped by 2 bases and J by 7 bases; unmatched bases: 9. Germline assignment: CDR1 LGHNA and CDR2 YSLEER. CDR3 loop: CASSQFRDRAANEQFF. The CDR3 DNA reads TGCGCCAGCAGCCAATTCCGGGACAGGGCAGCGAATGAGCAGTTCTTC.

The rearrangement uses TRBV2 and TRBJ2-1; 7 nucleotides match TRBD1. The CDR3 sequence is 14 residues long. The germline CDR1 and CDR2 sequences are SNHLY and FYNNEI. J lost 2 bases, V lost 5 bases, and 3 bases had no gene match. CDR3 in DNA: TGTGCCAGCAGTAGACAGGGACCCTACAATGAGCAGTTCTTC. Translated, it gives CASSRQGPYNEQFF.

The V and J genes are TRBV6-1 and TRBJ2-4; TRBD1 agrees at 11 bases. Germline CDR1 is MNHNS and CDR2 is SASEGT. This CDR3 is 16 amino acids long. The V segment lost 3 bases and the J segment 4 bases; nucleotides outside the gene matches: 5. This CDR3 reads CASSDRTGGWKNIQYF. In nucleotides, the CDR3 is TGTGCCAGCAGTGATCGGACAGGGGGCTGGAAAAACATTCAGTACTTC.

V gene TRBV9 combines with J gene TRBJ2-1; 9 bases align to TRBD2. CDR1 SGDLS and CDR2 YYNGEE come from the germline V gene. The trim removed 4 bases at V and 7 bases at J, leaving 9 bases unmatched. The CDR3 totals 15 residues. DNA of the CDR3: TGTGCCAGCAGCCTGGCGGCGGGAGGGCCTAATGAGCAGTTCTTC. This translates into CASSLAAGGPNEQFF.

The chain joins TRBV5-8 to TRBJ2-3; TRBD1 might be the D (5 bases). Germline V gives CDR1 SGHTS, CDR2 YDEGEE. Deletions cut 4 bases from V and 3 bases from J, with 9 bases between. The CDR3 length is 13 residues. DNA of the CDR3: TGTGCCAGCAGCCAAAGGGGTACAGATACGCAGTATTTT. Encoded protein: CASSQRGTDTQYF.

J is TRBJ2-2 and V is TRBV10-3; tentatively, D is TRBD1 (6 bases). Germline V lookup: CDR1 ENHRY, CDR2 SYGVKD. V lost 6 bases to trimming and J lost 1 base, with 9 bases between them. CDR3 length: 14 amino acids. CDR3 nucleotides: TGTGCCATCAGCCAGACAGGGAACACCGGGGAGCTGTTTTTT. As protein: CAISQTGNTGELFF.

The rearrangement links TRBV7-9 to TRBJ1-1; D not certain. Trimming removed 3 bases from V and 1 base from J, with 6 bases in between. Germline V gene data show CDR1 as SEHNR and CDR2 as FQNEAQ (reference sequence). The CDR3 loop spans 13 amino acids. The CDR3 region has the DNA TGTGCCAGCAGCTTCGGTGCGAACACTGAAGCTTTCTTT. Encoded protein: CASSFGANTEAFF. Supplemented by reference TRBV7-9 and TRBJ1-1, the full variable domain reads DTGVSQNPRHKITKRGQNVTFRCDPISEHNRLYWYRQTLGQGPEFLTYFQNEAQLEKSRLLSDRFSAERPKGSFSTLEIQRTEQGDSAMYLCASSFGANTEAFFGQGTRLTVV.

The V and J genes are TRBV11-2 and TRBJ1-4; TRBD1 agrees at 8 bases. V trimming: 5 bases; J trimming: 5 bases; junction bases outside the gene matches: 4. The length of the CDR3 is 14 residues. Germline V gene data show CDR1 as SGHAT and CDR2 as FQNNGV. The DNA of the CDR3 is TGTGCCAGCAGCCAGGGGACAGGAAATGAAAAACTGTTTTTT. The encoded protein is CASSQGTGNEKLFF.

This chain links TRBV5-4 with TRBJ1-4, with TRBD1 matching 7 bases. The germline V gene has CDR1 SGHNT and CDR2 YYREEE (reference sequence). V lost 4 bases to trimming and J lost 5 bases; unmatched junction nucleotides: 5. The CDR3 consists of 14 residues. The CDR3 sequence is CASSPGTENEKLFF. CDR3 DNA sequence: TGTGCCAGCAGCCCCGGGACAGAAAATGAAAAACTGTTTTTT.

The CDR3 reads CASSAPGQTSYEQYF. As DNA, the CDR3 is TGTGCCAGCAGCGCCCCGGGACAAACGTCCTACGAGCAGTACTTC. The chain is built from TRBV5-4 and TRBJ2-7, with D tentatively TRBD1 (6 bases). Between the trimmed V and J ends, which lost 4 bases and 1 base, there was a span of 15 bases. CDR1 is SGHNT, CDR2 YYREEE, per germline (reference sequence). The CDR3 consists of 15 residues.

The chain employs TRBV15 and TRBJ2-7; 7 bases match TRBD1. Germline CDR1 is LNHNV and CDR2 is YYDKDF (reference sequence). The CDR3 sequence is 16 residues long. Trimming removed 0 bases from V and 3 bases from J; junction bases left unmatched: 8. DNA of the CDR3: TGTGCCACCAGCAGAGACCCGGGACAGCGGATCTACGAGCAGTACTTC. Translated, it gives CATSRDPGQRIYEQYF.